This T cell receptor beta chain comes out of a study of cytomegalovirus exposure and HLA in healthy donors. Researchers ran the PCR with 60 Vbeta and 13 Jbeta primers. Original analysis: Approximately 11 million of the about 80 million unique TCR beta chains counted in a later analysis were shared. The method was immunoSEQ multiplex PCR; TCRdb's version includes in-frame clones alone and lacks a portion of them. V and J calls and clone size are copied from that table; D and trimming were computed from the DNA. Of approximately 140,000 clones in the sample, around 76% were seen once. General observations from the study: Reports described diagnosis of cytomegalovirus status by the classifier as highly specific and sensitive.

Comment on this clone: Its antigen is still unknown.

The CDR3 spans 16 residues. V lost 1 base to trimming and J lost 4 bases, with 13 bases between them. CDR1 is LGHNA and CDR2 is YSLEER in the germline V gene. The sequenced material came from PBMCs. This chain uses TRBV4-3 with TRBJ2-2; D uncertain. The clonotype originates from a woman in her forties or fifties in good health and CMV-seronegative. DNA of the CDR3: TGCGCCAGCAGCCAAGTCAGTGTTGGGCGCACCGGGGAGCTGTTTTTT. This gives the protein CASSQVSVGRTGELFF.